The 14 T cell receptor beta chains presented below share a single source sample, sequenced in a study of blood T cell repertoires in COVID-19. The method was immunoSEQ multiplex PCR; TCRdb's version includes in-frame clones alone and lacks a portion of them. This table has around 200,000 clones, about 88% appearing once. Sequenced sample: peripheral blood. The receptors were sampled from a woman at least 80 years old in a cohort sampled during active or convalescent COVID-19.

A single count supports this clone. The chain combines TRBV27 with TRBJ2-2; D is ambiguous. The CDR3 loop spans 14 amino acids. The germline V gene has CDR1 MNHEY and CDR2 SMNVEV (reference sequence). The ends were cut back, 3 bases at V and 0 bases at J, with 5 bases in the middle. The CDR3 loop reads CASSFIPNTGELFF. Here the CDR3 DNA reads TGTGCCAGCAGTTTTATTCCGAACACCGGGGAGCTGTTTTTT.

The chain has TRBV6-5 and TRBJ1-3; D gene uncertain. Germline CDR1 is MNHEY and CDR2 is SVGAGI. V lost 5 bases and J lost 0, with 5 bases in between. CDR3 length equals 13 residues. The CDR3 here is CASSQLSGNTIYF. The CDR3, as DNA: TGTGCCAGCAGTCAACTCTCTGGAAACACCATATATTTT.

The chain uses TRBV11-3 and TRBJ1-4; D possibly corresponds to TRBD1 (6 bases). Between the trimmed V and J ends, which lost 6 bases and 4 bases, there was a span of 15 bases. This CDR3 has 15 residues. The germline CDR1 and CDR2 sequences are SGHNT and YENEEA. The CDR3 region is CASRSTGHLNEKLFF. DNA of the CDR3: TGTGCCAGCAGATCTACGGGACACCTTAATGAAAAACTGTTTTTT.

The chain has TRBV28 and TRBJ1-2; 7 nucleotides line up with TRBD1. The J segment lost 9 bases and the V segment lost 5 bases, leaving 12 bases of the junction unmatched. Germline V CDR1 and CDR2: MDHEN, SYDVKM. The CDR3 has 14 residues. CDR3 residues: CASSQTATTGRYTF. Written as DNA, the CDR3 is TGTGCCAGCAGTCAAACAGCTACGACAGGGCGCTACACCTTC.

This chain joins TRBV27 and TRBJ1-4; D might be TRBD1 (5 bases). This CDR3 has 16 residues. The V gene lost 1 base and the J gene lost 7 bases, with 16 bases spanning the gap. Germline V CDR1 and CDR2: MNHEY, SMNVEV (reference sequence). The CDR3 loop is CASSLFSRAQGEKLFF. The CDR3 nucleotides are TGTGCCAGCAGTTTATTCAGTAGGGCCCAGGGTGAAAAACTGTTTTTT.

This clone was seen a few times. The chain recombines TRBV27 with TRBJ2-4; no firm D call. The CDR3 spans 14 residues. The V gene's germline CDR1 is MNHEY and CDR2 SMNVEV (reference sequence). The germline V and J ends were trimmed by 6 bases and 9 bases, with 18 bases remaining between them. The CDR3, as DNA: TGTGCCAGCAGCCTTGCCGGGTCACCTGGCATTCAGTACTTC. Translation gives CASSLAGSPGIQYF.

The table lists this clone with a count of one. The V call is TRBV5-1, the J call TRBJ1-1; possible D gene TRBD1, 5 bases. CDR1 and CDR2 (germline): SGHRS, YFSETQ. V lost 6 bases, J lost 4 bases, and 16 bases lay in between. The CDR3 extends over 14 amino acids. CDR3 in DNA: TGCGCCAGCAACCCCTCGGGGGTTCGCACTGAAGCTTTCTTT. Translation: CASNPSGVRTEAFF.

This chain uses TRBV21-1 with TRBJ1-6; TRBD1 is the table's D call and was not checked against the DNA. TRBV21-1 is annotated as a pseudogene. This CDR3 is built from 17 residues. The CDR3 loop reads CASSKVGQVPYNSPLHF. CDR3 in DNA: TGTGCCAGCAGCAAAGTGGGCCAGGTTCCCTATAATTCACCCCTCCACTTT.

This clone occurred once. This chain connects TRBV2 to TRBJ2-7; 9 positions match TRBD1. Germline V gene sequence: CDR1 SNHLY, CDR2 FYNNEI. The junction had 5 bases not matched to a gene; V was cut back by 6 bases and J by 5 bases. The CDR3 consists of 13 residues. The CDR3 region has the DNA TGTGCCAGCAGCAGGGACAGGGACCACGAGCAGTACTTC. Protein sequence: CASSRDRDHEQYF. Full variable domain (missing parts from reference TRBV2 and TRBJ2-7): EPEVTQTPSHQVTQMGQEVILRCVPISNHLYFYWYRQILGQKVEFLVSFYNNEISEKSEIFDDQFSVERPDGSNFTLKIRSTKLEDSAMYFCASSRDRDHEQYFGPGTRLTVT.

This chain links TRBV28 with TRBJ2-2, with D maybe TRBD1 (5 bases). V was clipped by 3 bases and J by 1 base, with 9 bases between them. Germline V gene lookup returns CDR1 MDHEN and CDR2 SYDVKM. The CDR3 has 15 residues. In DNA form, the CDR3 reads TGTGCCAGCAGTTTGGGGCAGTGGAACACCGGGGAGCTGTTTTTT. Translation: CASSLGQWNTGELFF.

J is TRBJ2-7 and V is TRBV7-2; D is ambiguous. V was shortened by 1 base and J by 0 bases, with 13 bases between the two germline ends. The germline gives CDR1 SGHTA, CDR2 FQGNSA. The CDR3 covers 16 residues. The CDR3 DNA sequence: TGTGCCAGCAGCTTAGGGCCAGGCGAAAGCTCCTACGAGCAGTACTTC. Translating gives CASSLGPGESSYEQYF.

The chain couples TRBV21-1 to TRBJ2-3; the tabulated D call, TRBD2, remains unverified against the DNA. TRBV21-1 is a recognized pseudogene. There are 16 residues in the CDR3. CDR3: CASSRGTSSSTDTQYF. The CDR3 DNA sequence: TGTGCCAGCAGCAGGGGGACTAGCTCAAGCACAGATACGCAGTATTTT.

This chain joins TRBV18 and TRBJ2-1; 13 bases map to TRBD2. The CDR3 is 15 amino acids. The germline V gene has CDR1 KGHSH and CDR2 LQKENI. The ends lost 2 bases at V and 10 bases at J; junction bases unmatched: 5. CDR3 sequence (DNA): TGTGCCAGCTCACCAGGGACTAGCGGGATAGGAGAGCAGTTCTTC. Translated: CASSPGTSGIGEQFF.

The rearrangement uses TRBV15 and TRBJ1-6, with 12 bases that match TRBD1. CDR1 LNHNV and CDR2 YYDKDF come from the germline V gene (reference sequence). CDR3 length: 15 amino acids. V shed 1 base, J shed 9 bases, and the junction held 1 base outside the gene matches. The CDR3 DNA follows: TGTGCCACCAGCAGAGGGGACAGGGGGCCTTCACCCCTCCACTTT. The encoded protein is CATSRGDRGPSPLHF.